One sample yielded the 5 T cell receptor beta chains listed below, sequenced in a study of blood T cell repertoires in COVID-19. Clones were read by immunoSEQ multiplex PCR, and TCRdb kept only the in-frame ones, dropping some. Of 200,000 to 250,000 clones listed, over 80% are singletons. Sequenced input: peripheral blood. These receptors were collected from a human donor in a cohort sampled during active COVID-19.

V usage is TRBV14 and J usage is TRBJ1-2, with TRBD1 matching over 9 bases. CDR3 length equals 16 residues. CDR1 SGHDN and CDR2 FVKESK come from the germline V gene. The V gene end was trimmed by 1 base and the J gene end by 8 bases; junction bases not matched to a gene: 11. Here the CDR3 DNA reads TGTGCCAGCAGCCAAGCTCCGGACAGGGGTGTTTTGGGCTACACCTTC. Residues: CASSQAPDRGVLGYTF.

CDR3 DNA: TGCGCCAGCAGCCAAGGAGAGAAACTGTTTTTT. It translates to CASSQGEKLFF. The rearrangement joins TRBV4-3 to TRBJ1-4; unclear D gene. Looked up from germline, CDR1 is LGHNA and CDR2 is YSLEER. The V end lost 1 base, the J end lost 11 bases, and 5 bases lay between the germline ends. This CDR3 region has 11 residues.

V usage is TRBV28 and J usage is TRBJ1-5; maybe TRBD1 (5 bases). The CDR3 has 17 amino acids. V lost 3 bases, J lost 1 base, and 16 bases lay in between. The germline gives CDR1 MDHEN, CDR2 SYDVKM. CDR3 loop: CASSFVGARPSNQPQHF. CDR3 DNA sequence: TGTGCCAGCAGTTTTGTAGGGGCTAGGCCGAGCAATCAGCCCCAGCATTTT.

The CDR3 DNA reads as TGTGCCAGCAGCTTACAGGGATCCCCGCGCAATGAGCAGTTCTTC. Encoded protein: CASSLQGSPRNEQFF. The chain couples TRBV11-1 to TRBJ2-1, with D possibly TRBD1 on 5 matching bases. The CDR3 is 15 residues long. Germline V lookup: CDR1 SGHAT, CDR2 FQDESV (reference sequence). The ends were cut back, 2 bases at V and 6 bases at J, with 14 bases in the middle.

V gene TRBV7-2 combines with J gene TRBJ2-5; 9 positions match TRBD2. The V gene end was trimmed by 2 bases and the J gene end by 2 bases; junction bases not matched to a gene: 3. Germline CDR1 and CDR2: SGHTA and FQGNSA. The CDR3 is 15 amino acids. CDR3 sequence (DNA): TGTGCCAGCAGCTTATCCAGCGGGAGGCAAGAGACCCAGTACTTC. It encodes CASSLSSGRQETQYF.